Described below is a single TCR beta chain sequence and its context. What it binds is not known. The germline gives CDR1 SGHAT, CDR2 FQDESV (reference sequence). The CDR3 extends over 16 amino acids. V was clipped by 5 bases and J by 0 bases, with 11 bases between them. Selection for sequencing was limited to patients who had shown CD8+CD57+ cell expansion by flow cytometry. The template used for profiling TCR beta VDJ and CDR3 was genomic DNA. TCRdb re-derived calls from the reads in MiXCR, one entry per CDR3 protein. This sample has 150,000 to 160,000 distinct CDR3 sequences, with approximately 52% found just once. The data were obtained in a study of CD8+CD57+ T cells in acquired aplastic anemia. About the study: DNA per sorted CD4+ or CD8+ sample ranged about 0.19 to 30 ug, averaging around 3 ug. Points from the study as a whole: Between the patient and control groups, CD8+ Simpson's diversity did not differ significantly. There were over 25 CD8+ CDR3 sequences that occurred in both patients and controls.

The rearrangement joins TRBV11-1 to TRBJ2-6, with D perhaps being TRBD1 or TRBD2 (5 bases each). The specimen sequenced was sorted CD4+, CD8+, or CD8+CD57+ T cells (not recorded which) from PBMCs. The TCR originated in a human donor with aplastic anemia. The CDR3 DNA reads TGTGCCAGCAGCATCGGGGCCCTCTCTGGGGCCAACGTCCTGACTTTC. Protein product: CASSIGALSGANVLTF.